Listed here are 27 T cell receptor beta chains from one sample, sequenced in a study of T-cell reconstitution after alpha-beta-depleted transplantation in children. A TCRbeta library incorporating unique molecular identifiers was prepared. TCRdb re-analysed the PCR reads in MiXCR, keeping a single row per CDR3 protein. This table has hundreds of thousands of distinct CDR3 sequences, over 10% appearing once. The specimen comprised PBMCs, sampled before TCRalphabeta/CD19-depleted stem cell transplant. The receptors originated from a girl aged 2-10 years with congenital amegakaryocytic thrombocytopenia, due to receive a stem cell transplant.

This sequence joins TRBV5-1 and TRBJ2-7; 15 positions match TRBD2. The CDR3 totals 19 residues. With V trimmed by 7 bases and J by 5 bases, 19 bases remained unmatched. CDR1 and CDR2 (germline): SGHRS, YFSETQ. The chain's CDR3 is CASRQSRTSGRAEFDEQYF. CDR3 DNA: TGCGCCAGCCGACAGTCAAGGACTAGCGGGAGGGCCGAGTTCGACGAGCAGTACTTC. The variable domain in full, with the rest retrieved from reference TRBV5-1 and TRBJ2-7, is KAGVTQTPRYLIKTRGQQVTLSCSPISGHRSVSWYQQTPGQGLQFLFEYFSETQRNKGNFPGRFSGRQFSNSRSEMNVSTLELGDSALYLCASRQSRTSGRAEFDEQYFGPGTRLTVT.

This chain links TRBV30 with TRBJ2-2; the D call may be TRBD1 or TRBD2 (5 bases each). Germline CDR1 and CDR2: GTSNPN and SVGIG (reference sequence). Trimming took 4 bases from V and 5 from J, leaving 14 bases between them. This CDR3 is built from 14 residues. The DNA of the CDR3 is TGTGCCTGGAAAGTGGGGGAAGGTACCGGGGAGCTGTTTTTT. It translates to CAWKVGEGTGELFF.

This clonotype was counted between two and nine times. The chain combines TRBV5-1 with TRBJ2-2; 7 bases are shared with TRBD2. Germline CDR1 reads SGHRS; CDR2 reads YFSETQ. The V segment lost 2 bases and the J segment 1 base; nucleotides outside the gene matches: 5. The CDR3 spans 16 residues. The CDR3 DNA follows: TGCGCCAGCAGCTTCTCTGCTAGCGGGAACACCGGGGAGCTGTTTTTT. Residues: CASSFSASGNTGELFF.

The chain uses TRBV2 and TRBJ2-2; no firm D call. Looked up from germline, CDR1 is SNHLY and CDR2 is FYNNEI. The CDR3 has 14 amino acids. Trimming took 8 bases from V and 2 from J, leaving 12 bases between them. DNA for the CDR3: TGTGCCAGCCGGGTCGAAGCTAACACCGGGGAGCTGTTTTTT. Its protein is CASRVEANTGELFF.

The chain couples TRBV20-1 to TRBJ2-1; D is unclear. This CDR3 has 13 residues. Germline V gene sequence: CDR1 DFQATT, CDR2 SNEGSKA (reference sequence). V shed 3 bases and J shed 2 bases, with 8 bases lying between them. This chain's CDR3 is CSARVRTYNEQFF. The DNA for the CDR3 is TGCAGTGCTAGGGTCCGGACCTACAATGAGCAGTTCTTC.

This clonotype showed up many times. The rearrangement joins TRBV20-1 to TRBJ2-1, with 10 bases that match TRBD1. The germline gives CDR1 DFQATT, CDR2 SNEGSKA (reference sequence). V gave up 6 bases and J gave up 2 bases; unmatched junction bases: 4. There are 14 residues in the CDR3. CDR3: CSADGQGAYNEQFF. The CDR3 DNA reads TGCAGTGCGGACGGACAGGGGGCCTACAATGAGCAGTTCTTC.

In its sample, this clonotype was seen many times. The gene calls are TRBV20-1 and TRBJ2-1; 9 nucleotides match TRBD2. This CDR3 contains 15 residues. V lost 1 base and J lost 9; bases outside the gene matches: 10. CDR1 and CDR2 (germline): DFQATT, SNEGSKA (reference sequence). In DNA, the CDR3 is TGCAGTGCTAGAGTAGCGGGAGTCTATGACGGTGAGCAGTTCTTC. Protein sequence: CSARVAGVYDGEQFF.

The chain is built from TRBV5-1 and TRBJ2-2, with no clear D. The CDR3 runs 14 residues. Per germline, CDR1 SGHRS and CDR2 YFSETQ. Trimming shortened V by 0 bases and J by 3 bases, and 6 bases separated the two germline ends. CDR3 protein: CASSLDDHTGELFF. The CDR3 DNA is TGCGCCAGCAGCTTGGACGACCACACCGGGGAGCTGTTTTTT.

In its sample, this clonotype was seen a few times. V gene TRBV7-3 combines with J gene TRBJ2-3; TRBD1 might be the D (5 bases). The CDR3 extends over 13 amino acids. Between the trimmed V and J ends, which lost 0 bases and 14 bases, there was a span of 15 bases. Looked up from germline, CDR1 is SGHTA and CDR2 is FQGTGA. CDR3 in amino acids: CASSLTQGETRYF. CDR3 nucleotides: TGTGCCAGCAGCTTAACCCAGGGCGAGACCCGGTATTTT.

Here the CDR3 DNA reads TGTGCCATCAGGGTGGACGGCTGGAACACTGAAGCTTTCTTT. Protein sequence: CAIRVDGWNTEAFF. The chain has TRBV10-3 and TRBJ1-1; D uncertain. The CDR3 length is 14 residues. Trimming left V 6 bases short and J 1 base short, with 12 bases between. The germline CDR1 and CDR2 sequences are ENHRY and SYGVKD.

J is TRBJ2-1 and V is TRBV7-6; TRBD1 or TRBD2 may be the D gene (5 bases each). The V and J ends lost 4 bases and 2 bases respectively, with 15 bases between them. The length of the CDR3 is 16 residues. Germline V gene sequence: CDR1 SGHVS, CDR2 FNYEAQ. CDR3 in amino acids: CASSSNFGAAYNEQFF. In nucleotides, the CDR3 is TGTGCCAGCAGCTCGAACTTCGGGGCCGCCTACAATGAGCAGTTCTTC.

The chain combines TRBV27 with TRBJ2-1, with 8 bases aligning to TRBD2. The CDR3 has 17 residues. Trimming cost V 5 bases and J 4 bases; bases outside gene matches: 13. From germline, CDR1 is MNHEY and CDR2 SMNVEV (reference sequence). The CDR3 reads CASSAYLLAGGYNEQFF. CDR3 DNA: TGTGCCAGCAGTGCCTACCTCTTGGCGGGAGGTTACAATGAGCAGTTCTTC.

This clonotype has ten or more counts. In DNA, the CDR3 is TGTGCCAGCAGTGCTAACAGTAACCAAGAGACCCAGTACTTC. Protein sequence: CASSANSNQETQYF. This chain links TRBV25-1 with TRBJ2-5; D unresolved. This CDR3 region has 14 residues. Germline loops: CDR1 MGHDK, CDR2 SYGVNS. V was clipped by 4 bases and J by 0 bases, with 9 bases between them.

This clonotype showed up many times. The rearrangement uses TRBV20-1 and TRBJ2-6; D gene uncertain. This CDR3 has 14 residues. Trimming shortened V by 5 bases and J by 0 bases, and 8 bases separated the two germline ends. Germline CDR1 reads DFQATT; CDR2 reads SNEGSKA (reference sequence). Here the CDR3 DNA reads TGCAGTGCTGTCATAGGCTCTGGGGCCAACGTCCTGACTTTC. Its translation: CSAVIGSGANVLTF.

This chain connects TRBV11-2 to TRBJ1-3; TRBD1 might be the D (5 bases). Germline V lookup: CDR1 SGHAT, CDR2 FQNNGV. The germline V and J ends were trimmed by 0 bases and 3 bases, with 9 bases remaining between them. This CDR3 is built from 15 residues. CDR3 sequence reads: CASSLEGTGGNTIYF. CDR3 DNA: TGTGCCAGCAGCTTAGAAGGGACGGGTGGAAACACCATATATTTT.

The CDR3 DNA reads TGTGCCAGCAGTTTAACCGGGACTAGCATGAACAATGAGCAGTTCTTC. Protein sequence: CASSLTGTSMNNEQFF. This sequence joins TRBV7-8 and TRBJ2-1; 9 nucleotides align to TRBD2. CDR1 and CDR2 (germline): SGHVS, FQNEAQ. CDR3 length: 16 amino acids. The V segment lost 6 bases and the J segment 5 bases; nucleotides outside the gene matches: 11.

This clonotype was found a few times. The chain uses TRBV2 and TRBJ2-2, with D maybe TRBD2 (5 bases). V was clipped by 0 bases and J by 6 bases, with 8 bases between them. This CDR3 region has 14 residues. The germline V gene has CDR1 SNHLY and CDR2 FYNNEI. This chain's CDR3 is CASSEAPAAGELFF. The CDR3 DNA reads as TGTGCCAGCAGTGAAGCGCCAGCGGCCGGGGAGCTGTTTTTT.

In its sample, this clonotype was seen a few times. The rearrangement joins TRBV4-2 to TRBJ2-3; 9 bases line up with TRBD1. V shed 3 bases and J 0 bases; nucleotides not matched to a gene: 7. The germline V gene encodes CDR1 LGHNA and CDR2 YNFKEQ. CDR3 size: 17 residues. The CDR3 region is CASSQTGTGSSTDTQYF. The DNA of the CDR3 is TGTGCCAGCAGCCAGACCGGGACAGGGTCTAGCACAGATACGCAGTATTTT.

This sequence joins TRBV3-1 and TRBJ2-1; no firm D call. Germline V gene data show CDR1 as LGHDT and CDR2 as YNNKEL (reference sequence). The CDR3 sequence is 15 residues long. Trimming took 1 base from V and 10 from J, leaving 17 bases between them. In DNA, the CDR3 is TGTGCCAGCAGCCAAGTGATAACACTCATGATAGAGCAGTTCTTC. Translating it yields CASSQVITLMIEQFF.

This clonotype was seen many times. Sequence at one end of the junction differs from germline and may be a read error. The V and J genes are TRBV5-1 and TRBJ2-1, with 8 bases matching TRBD2. From germline, CDR1 is SGHRS and CDR2 YFSETQ. This CDR3 contains 16 residues. The CDR3 here is CASSLEGTSGYNEQFF. The CDR3 DNA reads TGTGCCAGCAGCTTAGAGGGCACTAGCGGCTACAATGAGCAGTTCTTC.

This clonotype was seen many times. This chain uses TRBV20-1 with TRBJ1-5, with D unclear. V dropped 0 bases and J dropped 0 bases, with 9 bases sitting between them. Germline V gene sequence: CDR1 DFQATT, CDR2 SNEGSKA (reference sequence). This CDR3 comprises 15 residues. Written as DNA, the CDR3 is TGCAGTGCTAGAGATGAACAGAATAGCAATCAGCCCCAGCATTTT. Translation: CSARDEQNSNQPQHF.

With respect to this clonotype: One base away lies a much larger clone, so this may be a sequencing read error. The chain is built from TRBV7-8 and TRBJ2-7; 8 nucleotides line up with TRBD2. The V gene's germline CDR1 is SGHVS and CDR2 FQNEAQ. The CDR3 spans 16 residues. The DNA of the CDR3 is TGTGCCAGCAGCTCAATAGCCCTAGCGGGCTCCTACGAGCAGAACTTC. It codes for CASSSIALAGSYEQNF.

This clonotype was counted between two and nine times. The gene calls are TRBV28 and TRBJ1-4, with a weak D call TRBD1 (5 bases). This CDR3 spans 12 amino acids. CDR1 MDHEN and CDR2 SYDVKM come from the germline V gene. Trimming cost V 4 bases and J 8 bases, with 8 bases left between them. This chain's CDR3 is CASSWTQEKLFF. The CDR3 nucleotides read TGTGCCAGCAGTTGGACACAAGAAAAACTGTTTTTT.

In its sample, this clonotype was seen many times. This sequence joins TRBV12-3 or TRBV12-4 and TRBJ1-2; perhaps TRBD1 as D (5 bases). The CDR3 spans 15 residues. V was clipped by 6 bases and J by 8 bases, with 22 bases between them. The CDR3 DNA sequence: TGTGCCAGCAGCCTGCTCGCAGGGCTTAGTGGCGGCTACACCTTC. The encoded protein is CASSLLAGLSGGYTF.

This clonotype was counted at least ten times. The CDR3 DNA follows: TGCGCCAGCACACTAGCGGGGCCCTTGAATGAGCAGTTCTTC. Translation gives CASTLAGPLNEQFF. The chain is built from TRBV5-1 and TRBJ2-1, with 10 bases that match TRBD2. CDR1 is SGHRS and CDR2 is YFSETQ in the germline V gene. The CDR3 length is 14 residues. V was clipped by 6 bases and J by 7 bases; unmatched bases: 7.

This clonotype has at least ten counts. The J gene is TRBJ2-1, the V gene TRBV6-1, with 12 bases matching TRBD2. CDR1 and CDR2 (germline): MNHNS, SASEGT. The CDR3 totals 19 residues. After removal of 7 bases from V and 5 bases from J, the junction contained 18 bases not matched to a gene. CDR3 loop: CASKETSGSPLTADNEQFF. The CDR3 DNA reads TGTGCCAGCAAGGAGACTAGCGGGAGCCCACTGACGGCGGACAATGAGCAGTTCTTC.

This clonotype occurred a few times. The genes are TRBV20-1 and TRBJ2-3; D is unclear. CDR3 length: 12 residues. The V gene lost 3 bases and the J gene lost 4 bases, with 8 bases spanning the gap. CDR1 is DFQATT and CDR2 is SNEGSKA in the germline V gene (reference sequence). This chain's CDR3 is CSASWTADTQYF. The CDR3 bases are TGCAGTGCTAGTTGGACCGCAGATACGCAGTATTTT.